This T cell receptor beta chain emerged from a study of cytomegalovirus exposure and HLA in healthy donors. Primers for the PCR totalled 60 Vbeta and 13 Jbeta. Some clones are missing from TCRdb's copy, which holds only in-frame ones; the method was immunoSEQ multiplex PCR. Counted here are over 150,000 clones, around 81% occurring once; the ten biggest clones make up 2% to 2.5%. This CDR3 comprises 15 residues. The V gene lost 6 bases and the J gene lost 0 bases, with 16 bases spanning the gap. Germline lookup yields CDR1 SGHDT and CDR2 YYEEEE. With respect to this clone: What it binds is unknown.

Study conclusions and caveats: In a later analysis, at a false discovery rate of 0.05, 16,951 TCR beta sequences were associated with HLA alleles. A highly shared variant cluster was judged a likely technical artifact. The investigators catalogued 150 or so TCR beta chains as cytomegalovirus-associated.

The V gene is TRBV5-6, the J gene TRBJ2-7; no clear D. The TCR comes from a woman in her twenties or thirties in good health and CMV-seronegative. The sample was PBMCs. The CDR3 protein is CASTPVGESSYEQYF. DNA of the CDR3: TGTGCCAGCACCCCGGTAGGAGAAAGCTCCTACGAGCAGTACTTC.